This T cell receptor beta chain was obtained from a study of OX40 agonist ivuxolimab in advanced cancers. Findings of the study overall: Expanded clones were, on average, more numerous among CD8+ T cells than CD4+.

Data came from immunoSEQ multiplex PCR; TCRdb stores just in-frame clones and leaves some out. The sample includes roughly 32,000 clones, around four fifths seen only once; the top ten take approximately 20%. The CDR3 covers 13 residues. CDR1 and CDR2 (germline): SGHNT, YENEEA. The V and J ends lost 5 bases and 2 bases, in that order; junction bases with no gene match: 2. With baseline, cycle 4 day 1, and cycle 7 day 1 as timepoints, blood was sampled. About this clone itself: Its specificity is not known.

The origin of this receptor is an adult with an advanced solid tumor such as melanoma, head and neck, liver or kidney cancer. J is TRBJ2-5 and V is TRBV11-3, with 7 bases aligning to TRBD1. The source material was CD4+ or CD8+ T cells sorted from blood, sampled in a trial of the OX40 agonist ivuxolimab. CDR3 sequence (DNA): TGTGCCAGCAGCCAGGGGGTTCAAGAGACCCAGTACTTC. Amino acid sequence: CASSQGVQETQYF. The complete variable domain, with remaining parts taken from reference TRBV11-3 and TRBJ2-5, reads EAGVVQSPRYKIIEKKQPVAFWCNPISGHNTLYWYLQNLGQGPELLIRYENEEAVDDSQLPKDRFSAERLKGVDSTLKIQPAELGDSAVYLCASSQGVQETQYFGPGTRLLVL.